Given below is one TCR beta chain in context. This CDR3 has 11 residues. The germline V gene has CDR1 SQVTM and CDR2 ANQGSEA. The sample belongs to a study of CD8+CD57+ T cells in acquired aplastic anemia. According to the study, genomic DNA was the template for TCR beta VDJ and CDR3 profiling. TCRdb analysed the reads with MiXCR anew, one entry per CDR3 protein. In the table there are 400,000 to 450,000 distinct CDR3 sequences, 65% to 80% of which are singletons. The material sequenced was sorted CD4+, CD8+, or CD8+CD57+ T cells (not recorded which) from PBMCs. The origin of this receptor is a human donor in good health, serving as a control. V usage is TRBV29-1 and J usage is TRBJ2-7; D possibly corresponds to TRBD1 (5 bases). The J call may not be correct, given that the DNA end is closer to TRBJ2-1. Here the CDR3 reads CSAEGVSEQFF. The CDR3 DNA reads TGCAGCGCCGAAGGGGTCTCTGAGCAGTTCTTC.